This T cell receptor beta chain was captured in a study of T cells in localized non-small cell lung cancer. Germline V lookup: CDR1 MNHNS, CDR2 SASEGT. With 3 bases removed from V and 6 bases from J, the gap between germline ends came to 14 bases. This CDR3 region has 15 residues. As to this clone: Its matching antigen is unknown.

Profiling relied on immunoSEQ multiplex PCR, and the TCRdb table lists in-frame clones only, not all of them. The sample shows roughly 38,000 clones, more than 80% of them seen only once. Study findings and constraints: Uninvolved neighboring lung showed the greatest T cell clonality, exceeding tumor. Greater T cell density in blood accompanied longer overall survival.

The material sequenced was peripheral blood mononuclear cells, taken before any cancer treatment. The source of this sequence is a male donor aged 60 or older with stage II lung adenocarcinoma. V is TRBV6-1 and J is TRBJ2-2; D might be TRBD1 (5 bases). CDR3 DNA: TGTGCCAGCAGTGAGGGCAGGGCGGTATCCGGGGAGCTGTTTTTT. Encoded protein: CASSEGRAVSGELFF.